This TCR beta chain comes out of a study of T cells in lung cancer brain metastases. Overall study context: Among the 20 patients, 15 to 18 reported tobacco use, median approximately 40 pack-years. Study conclusions and caveats: FFPE DNA fragmentation may have prevented retrieving the complete T cell repertoire. The analysis could not control for preoperative corticosteroids affecting T cell infiltration in brain metastases.

Here immunoSEQ multiplex PCR was the method, and the copy in TCRdb shows in-frame clones only, minus some. The repertoire holds thousands of clones, with 80% to 90% as singletons. About this clone: Antigen specificity is unknown.

Sequenced: tumor tissue from the primary lung tumor. The sequence was obtained from a man aged 50 to 59 with non-small cell lung cancer.

CDR3 protein: CASSVAEGYGYTF. Written as DNA, the CDR3 is TGTGCCAGCAGCGTAGCGGAGGGATATGGCTACACCTTC. The chain carries TRBV9 and TRBJ1-2; D remains ambiguous. The CDR3 has 13 residues. From germline, CDR1 is SGDLS and CDR2 YYNGEE. The V end lost 0 bases, the J end lost 5 bases, and 8 bases lay between the germline ends.